This TCR beta chain was retrieved from a study of long-term antiretroviral therapy in people with HIV (dated by TCRdb to 2021 to 2024). Regarding the study in general: The earliest samples were collected roughly a decade before the 2015 WHO recommendation for immediate ART, at a time when ART was usually postponed until CD4 counts fell. A retrospective serial study tested whether changes in peripheral blood TRB repertoire composition and diversity were associated with ART initiation and durable HIV suppression. From over 25 adults with confirmed HIV infection, the cohort provided approximately 210 cryopreserved PBMC samples, gathered serially across a mean of approximately six years (range 1-12). Among the approximately 30 participants with HIV, over nine were female. No cross-contamination during QIAcube processing turned up in test extractions that ran a monoclonal T-cell line alongside 33 polyclonal samples.

The germline V gene (reference sequence) yields MNHEY for CDR1 and SMNVEV for CDR2. The junction shows trimming of 1 base on V and 1 base on J, plus 9 bases between the germline ends. The CDR3 starts with the cysteine, ends with the phenylalanine, and has 15 residues. Just the 45-base CDR3 DNA is kept, in frame starting at base 1. Participants were included only if at least one PBMC sample before ART initiation and at least two post-ART samples were available. All participants with HIV were treated in the United States of America. Before DNA extraction, cryopreserved samples of about 0.9-10 million PBMC were thawed and then washed. At the time of the earliest PBMC sample, participants with HIV were aged between roughly 23 and 60 years. PBMC samples from each participant spanned 1-4 timepoints before ART initiation and 2-8 timepoints after ART initiation, with a median of 7 samples. For every participant, serial HIV viral load, CD4+ T-cell count, ART history and demographic data were obtained. Using a Qiagen kit on a QIAcube, genomic DNA was extracted from unsorted PBMC, with samples processed in batches of 12.

As for this clone: What this receptor recognizes is not known. No base qualities exist here, and no much larger clone lies one base off it.

General conclusions and limits of the study: Because pre-ART samples had limited cell numbers, profiling was done on unsorted PBMC rather than on sorted CD4+ and CD8+ T cells. At every time point, the repertoire was dominated by expanded TRB clones first identified before ART initiation, although this dominance fluctuated and, in many PLHIV, declined after ART. Inferences about post-ART repertoire changes were limited because no data were available on ART adherence, viral resistance or therapy changes. Starting ART was linked to a significant rise in TRB diversity, yet even after long-term ART the diversity remained significantly lower than in transplant donor controls. Compared with controls, HIV repertoires had narrower CDR3 length ranges, and the network structure pointed to an antigen-experienced repertoire that shifted only slightly toward naive after ART. Owing to limited PBMC availability, only the TCR beta chain was sequenced, without alpha chain pairing. The samples span the years 2004 to 2017, and the ART regimens used may be less effective than current regimens.

The immunoSEQ hsTCRB v3.0 assay was used at survey level resolution to sequence the TRB variable region. A depth of about 35,000-50,000 T-cell genomes per sample was targeted for TRB sequencing. TRB libraries were pooled and sequenced on an Illumina MiSeq using a v3 150-cycle kit. As for how the authors treated the data: Repertoire analysis ran in R within a reproducible Nextflow workflow covering QC, data transformation and analysis. LymphoSeq2, an R package for AIRR-Seq data exploration, was used to implement custom analyses. A handful of samples that produced fewer than 5000 total TRB sequences were removed, so 150 to 200 HIV repertoires were analyzed. Among the roughly 180 retained HIV repertoires, 55 to 60 were collected before ART initiation and under 150 after ART initiation. Repertoires were downsampled to 5000 TRB nucleotide sequences, with summary statistics averaged over 100 downsampling iterations. The analysis kept only TRB sequences whose CDR3 regions were at least seven amino acids long. Diversity was assessed using a clonality score derived from Shannon entropy and using the Gini coefficient. In the repertoire networks, any two of the top 5000 CDR3 amino acid sequences were linked whenever the two sequences differed by an edit distance of one. For TRB CDR3 amino acid sequences, GLIPH2 was used to predict antigen specificity groups and MHC restriction. CDR3 amino acid sequences were matched against VDJdb and McPAS-TCR to flag known CMV, EBV, HIV or tissue antigen associations. Pre-ART, post-ART and control groups were compared with Wilcoxon signed-rank tests and Holm-Bonferroni correction. TCRdb took over this immuneACCESS table, retaining in-frame rearrangements with V and J assigned. Such tables are incomplete; in checked studies, under half of the missing clones stem from an unresolved V gene, and the remainder is unexplained. From that table come the V and J calls and clone size; the DNA was used to work out D and trimming. The sample yields 25,000 to 35,000 clones; over 75% were counted once. Over 0.8% of the sample goes to the ten largest clones.

The sample in question was unsorted PBMCs, obtained 2 years after starting antiretroviral therapy. The receptor's source is a man in his forties or fifties with HIV. In this chain, TRBV27 is recombined with TRBJ2-3, with the D gene call left open. The sequence in DNA is TGTGCCAGCAGTTTATTTTATGGGGGCACAGATACGCAGTATTTT. This translates into CASSLFYGGTDTQYF.